The clone carrying this T cell receptor (beta chain) was detected a few times. These data come from a study of blood T cell repertoires in COVID-19. Study in general: Sites across the United States, Italy and Spain contributed samples from acute and convalescent COVID-19. T cells, B-cell-depleted T cells, or PBMCs provided the cDNA or gDNA that served as material.

V was clipped by 8 bases and J by 4 bases; unmatched bases: 5. The CDR3 sequence is 13 residues long. Original methodology: The assay estimated nucleated cells by amplifying reference gene primers. The method was immunoSEQ multiplex PCR; TCRdb's version includes in-frame clones alone and lacks a portion of them. V, J and clone size derive from that table, while D and trimming were established from the DNA sequence. The table includes fewer than 200,000 clones, just under 90% detected once. Seattle's enrolled individuals joined amid active infection and were then monitored longitudinally. The TCR originated in a woman in her seventies with COVID-19, enrolled during active disease. The chain is built from TRBV12-3 or TRBV12-4 and TRBJ1-5, with TRBD1 matching 7 bases. Sequenced sample: peripheral blood. CDR3 in DNA: TGTGCCAGCGTTGGGACAGTTAATCAGCCCCAGCATTTT. As protein: CASVGTVNQPQHF.